Listed below are T cell receptor beta chains from one sample, sequenced in a study of beta chain features in type 1 diabetes. Libraries were prepared by immunoSEQ multiplex PCR; TCRdb keeps only in-frame clonotypes and omits some of them. The profile shows about 320,000 clones, around 15% of them singletons. Sequencing was carried out using central memory CD4+ T cells from blood. The source is a man aged 30-40 years in good health. CDR3s include the opening cysteine and the closing phenylalanine or tryptophan. Fields, in order: J gene, D gene, V gene, clone size, CDR3 DNA, CDR3 protein. The D gene is left open where the match is weak. A clone size is listed for some rows: how often the clone was seen (once, few, many), or a class if it is expanded.

TRBJ2-1,TRBD2,TRBV7-2,few,TGTGCCAGCAGCTCAGACACTAGCGGGAGTATGGATGAGCAGTTCTTC,CASSSDTSGSMDEQFF
TRBJ1-2,TRBD1,TRBV5-6,many,TGTGCCAGCAGCCAAGGGACAGGGGTGAATGGCTACACCTTC,CASSQGTGVNGYTF
TRBJ2-3,TRBD2,TRBV7-2,.,TGTGCCAGCAGCCGCAGCGGGGGGGCAAGCACAGATACGCAGTATTTT,CASSRSGGASTDTQYF
TRBJ2-2,.,TRBV27,.,TGTGCCAGCAGCGGTACAACAATCGGGGAGCTGTTTTTT,CASSGTTIGELFF
TRBJ2-3,.,TRBV19,.,TGTGCCAGTAAGGGGACGGGGGGCCGAGCCCATAATACGCAGTATTTT,CASKGTGGRAHNTQYF
TRBJ1-4,.,TRBV30,.,TGTGCCTGGAGAATGAGGACAACTAATGAAAAACTGTTTTTT,CAWRMRTTNEKLFF
TRBJ1-6,.,TRBV2,.,TGTGCCAGCAGTGAAGCGGGGGTTGGGGATTCACCCCTCCACTTT,CASSEAGVGDSPLHF
TRBJ2-1,.,TRBV7-6,few,TGTGCCAGCAGCCTCACGAGCCGGGATGAGCAGTTCTTC,CASSLTSRDEQFF
TRBJ2-5,.,TRBV14,few,TGTGCCAGCAGTCCTATTGGACTAGAGACCCAGTACTTC,CASSPIGLETQYF
TRBJ1-2,.,TRBV2,.,TGTGCCAGCAGTGAATTTGGGACAACTAATGGCTACACCTTC,CASSEFGTTNGYTF
TRBJ2-5,TRBD2,TRBV10-3,.,TGTGCCATCAGGCGGGGGGGGGAACAAGAGACCCAGTACTTC,CAIRRGGEQETQYF
TRBJ2-1,.,TRBV30,few,TGTGCCTGGTCCGGACCGAGGTTGGGGGGGCAGTTCTTC,CAWSGPRLGGQFF
TRBJ2-1,TRBD2,TRBV25-1,.,TGTGCCAGCAGTGTAGCGGGAGGGCAGAATGAGCAGTTCTTC,CASSVAGGQNEQFF
TRBJ2-1,TRBD2,TRBV12-5,.,TGTGCTAGTGGTTTGGATAGACTAGCGAGGTACAATGAGCAGTTCTTC,CASGLDRLARYNEQFF
TRBJ1-3,.,TRBV21-1,few,TGTGCCAGCAGCAAACGGCGGGGGTCAAGTGGAAACACCATATATTTT,CASSKRRGSSGNTIYF
TRBJ2-3,.,TRBV11-1,few,TGTGCCAGCAGCTATCGGGGCCCACGTACAGATACGCAGTATTTT,CASSYRGPRTDTQYF
TRBJ2-5,TRBD2,TRBV7-9,.,TGTGCCAGCACCCAACTAGCGGGAGTGAGAGAGACCCAGTACTTC,CASTQLAGVRETQYF
TRBJ2-2,.,TRBV14,few,TGTGCCAGCATAAAGGGTCTGACAGCTTCGAACACCGGGGAGCTGTTTTTT,CASIKGLTASNTGELFF
TRBJ1-5,.,TRBV19,.,TGTGCCAGTAGTACACAGGCTAGCAATCAGCCCCAGCATTTT,CASSTQASNQPQHF
TRBJ2-5,TRBD2,TRBV18,few,TGTGCCAGCTCACCTCTGGCGATTAGCGGGGGACTAGGGCTCCAAGAGACCCAGTACTTC,CASSPLAISGGLGLQETQYF
TRBJ1-5,.,TRBV7-2,.,TGTGCCAGCGGCCAAGGGGGACCCAATCAGCCCCAGCATTTT,CASGQGGPNQPQHF
TRBJ2-5,TRBD2,TRBV5-1,.,TGCGCCAGCAGCGGAGGGACTAGCGGGACCTTCCAAGAGACCCAGTACTTC,CASSGGTSGTFQETQYF
TRBJ2-5,.,TRBV29-1,few,TGCAGCGCCAGGGGGGGTGGAGAGACCCAGTACTTC,CSARGGGETQYF
TRBJ2-2,TRBD2,TRBV5-4,few,TGTGCCAGCAGCTTAGTAAGCGGGAAGACCGGGGAGCTGTTTTTT,CASSLVSGKTGELFF
TRBJ2-1,.,TRBV4-3,.,TGCGCCAGCAGTCGAAGGACAGACAATGAGCAGTTCTTC,CASSRRTDNEQFF
TRBJ1-1,TRBD1,TRBV29-1,few,TGCAGCGTTGTGACAGGGATGGGGGACACTGAAGCTTTCTTT,CSVVTGMGDTEAFF
TRBJ1-3,.,TRBV7-9,.,TGTGCCAGCAGCCCCGACCTGGGTTTCTCTGGAAACACCATATATTTT,CASSPDLGFSGNTIYF
TRBJ2-3,.,TRBV13,.,TGTGCCAGCAGGGCTGGGGGGTATAGCACAGATACGCAGTATTTT,CASRAGGYSTDTQYF
TRBJ2-3,TRBD2,TRBV4-2,few,TGTGCCAGCAGCTTCCTGGGTTATAGCGGGGGGGCAGGGGAAGATACGCAGTATTTT,CASSFLGYSGGAGEDTQYF
TRBJ2-5,TRBD1,TRBV15,.,TGTGCCACCAAACAGGGGGTTCAAGAGACCCAGTACTTC,CATKQGVQETQYF
TRBJ2-1,TRBD1,TRBV15,.,TGTGCCACCAGCAGAGTAGGACAGGGTAGGAATGAGCAGTTCTTC,CATSRVGQGRNEQFF
TRBJ2-5,.,TRBV5-4,few,TGTGCCAGCAGCCGGGACTACCAAGAGACCCAGTACTTC,CASSRDYQETQYF
TRBJ2-5,.,TRBV4-2,few,TGTGCCAGCAGCCAAGACCGTAGCCGGGAGACCCAGTACTTC,CASSQDRSRETQYF
TRBJ2-7,.,TRBV21-1,.,TGTGCCAGCAGCCCTCGAACTAGCTACGAGCAGTACTTC,CASSPRTSYEQYF
TRBJ1-2,.,TRBV7-9,many,TGTGCCAGCAGGCCAGGGGACGGCGGCTACACCTTC,CASRPGDGGYTF
TRBJ1-2,.,TRBV7-9,few,TGTGCCAGCAGCTCGAATACCGGACAGTTCCGATATGGCTACACCTTC,CASSSNTGQFRYGYTF
TRBJ1-2,.,TRBV6-6,.,TGTGCCAGCATGAGGGAACTCGGTGGCTACACCTTC,CASMRELGGYTF
TRBJ2-1,.,TRBV7-2,few,TGTGCCAGCAGTCCGACTAGGAATGAGCAGTTCTTC,CASSPTRNEQFF
TRBJ1-5,.,TRBV6-6,.,TGTGCCAGCACTAGGTCGGAGTATAGCAATCAGCCCCAGCATTTT,CASTRSEYSNQPQHF
TRBJ1-1,TRBD1,TRBV5-1,few,TGCGCCAGCAGCTTGGGGGACAGGATTCCTGAAGCTTTCTTT,CASSLGDRIPEAFF
TRBJ2-1,.,TRBV9,few,TGTGCCAGCAGCGTAGAGGGGGAGGAGTTCTTC,CASSVEGEEFF
TRBJ1-1,TRBD1,TRBV27,few,TGTGCCAGCAGTTCCACTAGGACAGGGCAGAACACTGAAGCTTTCTTT,CASSSTRTGQNTEAFF
TRBJ2-3,.,TRBV5-4,few,TGTGCCAGCAGCTCACCGGGCACAGATACGCAGTATTTT,CASSSPGTDTQYF
TRBJ2-5,.,TRBV7-2,few,TGTGCCAGCAGCTTAGACCACCAAGAGACCCAGTACTTC,CASSLDHQETQYF
TRBJ1-3,TRBD1,TRBV7-2,few,TGTGCCAGCAGCTCAGGGGGCGCCGGAAACACCATATATTTT,CASSSGGAGNTIYF